This T cell receptor (beta chain) emerged from a study of blood T cell repertoires in COVID-19. Across the study: From the United States, Italy and Spain came samples of acute and convalescent COVID-19. PBMCs, B-cell-depleted T cells, or T cells were the source of the cDNA or gDNA that made up the material.

In the authors' workflow: Researchers report that nucleated cell counts were estimated from reference gene primer amplification. The table came from immunoSEQ multiplex PCR; TCRdb's copy has only in-frame clones and leaves some out. V, J and clone size reflect that table, while D and trimming were determined from the DNA. The repertoire holds around 140,000 clones, 87% seen once, with roughly 35% in the top ten. CDR3 size: 15 residues. V lost 4 bases to trimming and J lost 10 bases; unmatched junction nucleotides: 9. Germline lookup yields CDR1 LGHDT and CDR2 YNNKEL (reference sequence). The source is a man aged 45-65 years who had recovered from COVID-19. The genes are TRBV3-1 (or the pseudogene TRBV3-2) and TRBJ2-1, with TRBD2 matching over 11 bases. The sequencing sample was made of peripheral blood. CDR3 bases: TGTGCCAGCAGCCCCTCCCTAGCGGGGGGCCTAGAGCAGTTCTTC. This encodes CASSPSLAGGLEQFF.